This T cell receptor beta chain emerged from a study of blood T cells in healthy people across ages. Study conclusions and caveats: Higher diversity, along with more naive CD4+ cells, distinguished long-lived donors from aged donors.

Trimming cost V 8 bases and J 2 bases, with 20 bases left between them. The V gene's germline CDR1 is MGHRA and CDR2 YSYEKL. The CDR3 contains 16 residues. A second about 7 to 11 cycle PCR used barcoded and J-beta primers. TCRdb passed the 5' RACE reads through MiXCR, listing each CDR3 protein once. In the table there are about 1.1 million distinct CDR3 sequences, less than 45% of which are singletons. To note about this clonotype: Its antigen is still unknown.

This chain uses TRBV4-1 with TRBJ2-3; D is perhaps TRBD1 or TRBD2 (5 bases each). This clonotype was obtained from a man aged 18 to 30 in good health. Sequenced input: blood. CDR3 protein: CASGAWGRADTDTQYF. CDR3 sequence (DNA): TGCGCCAGCGGGGCTTGGGGGAGAGCAGACACAGATACGCAGTATTTT.